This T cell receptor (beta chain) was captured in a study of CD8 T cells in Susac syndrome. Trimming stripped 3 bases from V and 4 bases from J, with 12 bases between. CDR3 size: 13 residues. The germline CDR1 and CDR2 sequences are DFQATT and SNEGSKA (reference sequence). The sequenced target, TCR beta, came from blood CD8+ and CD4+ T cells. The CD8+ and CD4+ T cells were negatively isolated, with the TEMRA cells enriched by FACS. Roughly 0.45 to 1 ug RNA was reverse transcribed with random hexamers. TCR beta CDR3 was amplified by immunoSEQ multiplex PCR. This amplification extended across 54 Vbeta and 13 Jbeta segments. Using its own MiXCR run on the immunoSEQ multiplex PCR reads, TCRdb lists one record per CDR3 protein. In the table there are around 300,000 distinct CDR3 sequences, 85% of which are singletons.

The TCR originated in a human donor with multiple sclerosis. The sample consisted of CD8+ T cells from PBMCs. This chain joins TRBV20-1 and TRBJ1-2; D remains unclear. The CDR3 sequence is CSARNQHPYGYTF. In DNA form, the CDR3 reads TGCAGTGCTAGGAACCAACACCCCTATGGCTACACCTTC.